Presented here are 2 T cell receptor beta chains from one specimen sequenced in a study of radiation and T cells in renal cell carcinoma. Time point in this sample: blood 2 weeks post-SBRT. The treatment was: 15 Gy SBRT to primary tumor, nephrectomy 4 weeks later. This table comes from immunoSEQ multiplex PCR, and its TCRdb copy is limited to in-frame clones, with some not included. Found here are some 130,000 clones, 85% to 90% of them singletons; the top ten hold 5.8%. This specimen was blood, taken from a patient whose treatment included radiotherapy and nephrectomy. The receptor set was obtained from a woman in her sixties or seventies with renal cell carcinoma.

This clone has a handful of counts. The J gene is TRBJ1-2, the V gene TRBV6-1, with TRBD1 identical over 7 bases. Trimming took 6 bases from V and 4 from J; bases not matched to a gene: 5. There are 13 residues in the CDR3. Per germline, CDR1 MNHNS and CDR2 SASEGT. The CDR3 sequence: CASRPRGAYGYTF. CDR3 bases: TGTGCCAGCAGACCCAGGGGGGCCTATGGCTACACCTTC.

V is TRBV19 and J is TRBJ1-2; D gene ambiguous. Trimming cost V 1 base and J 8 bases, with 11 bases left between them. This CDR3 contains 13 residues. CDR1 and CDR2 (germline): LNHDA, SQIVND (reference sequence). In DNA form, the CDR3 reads TGTGCCAGTAGTATAGGAAACCGACACGGCTACACCTTC. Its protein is CASSIGNRHGYTF.